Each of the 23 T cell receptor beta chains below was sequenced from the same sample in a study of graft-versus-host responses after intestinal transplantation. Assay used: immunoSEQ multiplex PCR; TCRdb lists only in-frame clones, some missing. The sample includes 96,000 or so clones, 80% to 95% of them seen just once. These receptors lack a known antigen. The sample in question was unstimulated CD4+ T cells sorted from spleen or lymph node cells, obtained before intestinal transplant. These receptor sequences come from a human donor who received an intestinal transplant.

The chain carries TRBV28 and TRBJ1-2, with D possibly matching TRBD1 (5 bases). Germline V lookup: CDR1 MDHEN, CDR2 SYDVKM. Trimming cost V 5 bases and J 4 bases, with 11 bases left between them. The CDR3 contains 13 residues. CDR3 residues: CASSRGDFYGYTF. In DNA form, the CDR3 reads TGTGCCAGCAGTAGGGGCGACTTCTATGGCTACACCTTC.

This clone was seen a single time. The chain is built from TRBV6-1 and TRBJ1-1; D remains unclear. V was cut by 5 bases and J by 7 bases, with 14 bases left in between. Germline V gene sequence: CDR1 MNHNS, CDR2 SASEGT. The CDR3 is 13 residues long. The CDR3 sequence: CASSRRTGIEAFF. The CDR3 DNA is TGTGCCAGCAGTCGAAGGACGGGGATTGAAGCTTTCTTT.

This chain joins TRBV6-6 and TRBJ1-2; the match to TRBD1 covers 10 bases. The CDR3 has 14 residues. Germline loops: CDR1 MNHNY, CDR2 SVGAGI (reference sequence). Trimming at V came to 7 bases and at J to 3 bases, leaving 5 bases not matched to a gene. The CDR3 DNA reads TGTGCCAGCACCACGGACAGGGGGTACTATGGCTACACCTTC. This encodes CASTTDRGYYGYTF.

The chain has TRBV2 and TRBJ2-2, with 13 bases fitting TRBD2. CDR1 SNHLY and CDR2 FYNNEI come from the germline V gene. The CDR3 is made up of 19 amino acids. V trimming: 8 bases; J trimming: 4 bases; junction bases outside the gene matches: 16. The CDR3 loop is CASSRRPRTSGGLTGELFF. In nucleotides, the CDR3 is TGTGCCAGCTCCCGACGCCCCCGGACTAGCGGGGGACTCACCGGGGAGCTGTTTTTT.

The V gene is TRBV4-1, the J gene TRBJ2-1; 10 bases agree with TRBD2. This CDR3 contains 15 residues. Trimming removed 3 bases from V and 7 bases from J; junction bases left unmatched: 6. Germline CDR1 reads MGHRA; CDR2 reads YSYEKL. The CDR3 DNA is TGCGCCAGCAGCCAGAAGCGGGGGGGCTTTAATGAGCAGTTCTTC. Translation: CASSQKRGGFNEQFF.

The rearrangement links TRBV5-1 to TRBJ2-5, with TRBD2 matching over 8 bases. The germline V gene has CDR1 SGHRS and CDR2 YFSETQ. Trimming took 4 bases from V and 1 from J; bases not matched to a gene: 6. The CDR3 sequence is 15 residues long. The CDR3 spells CASSKRAGAQETQYF. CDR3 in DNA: TGCGCCAGCAGCAAGAGAGCGGGAGCCCAAGAGACCCAGTACTTC.

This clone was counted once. CDR3 coding DNA: TGCGCCAGCAGCTTGTCCCTAGCGGAGAGCACAGATACGCAGTATTTT. Its translation is CASSLSLAESTDTQYF. This sequence joins TRBV5-1 and TRBJ2-3; TRBD2 agrees at 7 bases. Looked up from germline, CDR1 is SGHRS and CDR2 is YFSETQ. The length of the CDR3 is 16 residues. V was pared by 1 base and J by 0 bases, with 5 bases of the junction left unmatched.

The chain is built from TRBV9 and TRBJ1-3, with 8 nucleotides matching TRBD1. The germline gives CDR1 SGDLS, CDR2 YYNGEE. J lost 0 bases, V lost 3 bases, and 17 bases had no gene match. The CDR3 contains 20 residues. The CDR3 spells CASSAGRAPGTGRSGNTIYF. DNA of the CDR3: TGTGCCAGCAGCGCCGGGCGTGCGCCAGGGACAGGACGCTCTGGAAACACCATATATTTT.

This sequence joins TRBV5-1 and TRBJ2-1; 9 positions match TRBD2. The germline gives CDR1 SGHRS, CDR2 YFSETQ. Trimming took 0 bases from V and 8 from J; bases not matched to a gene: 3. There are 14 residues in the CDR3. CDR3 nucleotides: TGCGCCAGCAGCTTGGTAGCGGGAGATGATGAGCAGTTCTTC. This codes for CASSLVAGDDEQFF. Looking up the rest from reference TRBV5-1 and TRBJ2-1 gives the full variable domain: KAGVTQTPRYLIKTRGQQVTLSCSPISGHRSVSWYQQTPGQGLQFLFEYFSETQRNKGNFPGRFSGRQFSNSRSEMNVSTLELGDSALYLCASSLVAGDDEQFFGPGTRLTVL.

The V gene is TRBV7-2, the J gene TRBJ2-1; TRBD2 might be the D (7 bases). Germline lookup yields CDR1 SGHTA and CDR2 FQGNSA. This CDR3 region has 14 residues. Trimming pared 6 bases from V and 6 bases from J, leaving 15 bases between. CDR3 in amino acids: CASSRRGQINEQFF. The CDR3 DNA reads TGTGCCAGCAGTCGGCGGGGGCAGATCAATGAGCAGTTCTTC. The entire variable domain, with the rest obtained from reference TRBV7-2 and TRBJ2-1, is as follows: GAGVSQSPSNKVTEKGKDVELRCDPISGHTALYWYRQSLGQGLEFLIYFQGNSAPDKSGLPSDRFSAERTGGSVSTLTIQRTQQEDSAVYLCASSRRGQINEQFFGPGTRLTVL.

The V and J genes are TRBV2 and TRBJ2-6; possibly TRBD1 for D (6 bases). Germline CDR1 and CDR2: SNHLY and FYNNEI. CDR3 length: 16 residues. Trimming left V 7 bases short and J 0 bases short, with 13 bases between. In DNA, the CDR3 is TGTGCCAGCACCTACACAGGGTACTCTGGGGCCAACGTCCTGACTTTC. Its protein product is CASTYTGYSGANVLTF.

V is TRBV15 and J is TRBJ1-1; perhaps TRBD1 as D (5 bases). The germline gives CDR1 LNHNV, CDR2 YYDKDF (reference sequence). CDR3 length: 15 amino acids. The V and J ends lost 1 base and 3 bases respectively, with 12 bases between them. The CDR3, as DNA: TGTGCCACCAGCAGAGGGGCAACAGGCCACACTGAAGCTTTCTTT. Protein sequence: CATSRGATGHTEAFF.

CDR3: CASSRGDRHNEQFF. The CDR3, as DNA: TGTGCCAGCAGCCGGGGAGACCGACACAATGAGCAGTTCTTC. This chain connects TRBV5-6 to TRBJ2-1; tentatively, D is TRBD2 (5 bases). Germline CDR1 SGHDT, CDR2 YYEEEE. The CDR3 covers 14 residues. V lost 4 bases and J lost 5, with 13 bases in between.

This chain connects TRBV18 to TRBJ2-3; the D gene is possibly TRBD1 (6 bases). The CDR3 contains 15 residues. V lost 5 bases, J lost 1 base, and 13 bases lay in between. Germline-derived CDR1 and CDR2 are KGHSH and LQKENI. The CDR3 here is CASSWDIPRTDTQYF. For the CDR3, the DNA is TGTGCCAGCTCATGGGACATCCCCCGCACAGATACGCAGTATTTT.

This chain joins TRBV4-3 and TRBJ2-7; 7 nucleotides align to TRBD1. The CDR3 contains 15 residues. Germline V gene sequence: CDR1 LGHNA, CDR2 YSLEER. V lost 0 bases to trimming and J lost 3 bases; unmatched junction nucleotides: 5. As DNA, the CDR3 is TGCGCCAGCAGCCAAGATAGACAGGGTTTCTACGAGCAGTACTTC. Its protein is CASSQDRQGFYEQYF.

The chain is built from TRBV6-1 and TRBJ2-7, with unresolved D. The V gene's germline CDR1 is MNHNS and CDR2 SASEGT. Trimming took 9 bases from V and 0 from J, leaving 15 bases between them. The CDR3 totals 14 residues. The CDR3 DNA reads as TGTGCCAGACCGAACAGTTATGGCTCCTACGAGCAGTACTTC. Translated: CARPNSYGSYEQYF.

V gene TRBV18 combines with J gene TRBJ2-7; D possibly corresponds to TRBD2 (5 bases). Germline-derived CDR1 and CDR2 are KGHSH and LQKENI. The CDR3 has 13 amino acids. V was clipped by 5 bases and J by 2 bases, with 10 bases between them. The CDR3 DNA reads TGTGCCAGCTCAACGAGCGGACCCTACGAGCAGTACTTC. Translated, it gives CASSTSGPYEQYF.

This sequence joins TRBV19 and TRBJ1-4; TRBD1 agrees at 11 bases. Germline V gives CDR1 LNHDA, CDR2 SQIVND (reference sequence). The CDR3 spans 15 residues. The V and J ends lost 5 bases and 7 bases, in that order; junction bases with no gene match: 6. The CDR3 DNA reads TGTGCCAGTAGTGCCTTGGACAGGGGGCGTGAAAAACTGTTTTTT. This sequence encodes CASSALDRGREKLFF.

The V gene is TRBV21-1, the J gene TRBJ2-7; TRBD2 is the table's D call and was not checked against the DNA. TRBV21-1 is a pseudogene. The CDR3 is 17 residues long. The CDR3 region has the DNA TGTGCCAGCAGCTTTCGTGGGGGGGCTAGCGGGAGCTACGAGCAGTACTTC. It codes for CASSFRGGASGSYEQYF.

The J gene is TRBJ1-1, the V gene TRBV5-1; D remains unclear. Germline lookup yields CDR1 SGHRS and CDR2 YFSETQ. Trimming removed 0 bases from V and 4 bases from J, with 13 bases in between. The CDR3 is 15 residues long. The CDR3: CASSLGPQEATEAFF. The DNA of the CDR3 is TGCGCCAGCAGCTTGGGTCCCCAGGAGGCCACTGAAGCTTTCTTT.

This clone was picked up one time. The CDR3 reads CATSRIRGGNTIYF. In nucleotides, the CDR3 is TGTGCCACCAGCAGGATCAGGGGTGGAAACACCATATATTTT. The rearrangement joins TRBV15 to TRBJ1-3; D is perhaps TRBD1 (6 bases). CDR1 and CDR2 from the germline V gene are LNHNV and YYDKDF (reference sequence). V gave up 3 bases and J gave up 3 bases, with 9 bases separating them. The CDR3 runs to 14 residues.

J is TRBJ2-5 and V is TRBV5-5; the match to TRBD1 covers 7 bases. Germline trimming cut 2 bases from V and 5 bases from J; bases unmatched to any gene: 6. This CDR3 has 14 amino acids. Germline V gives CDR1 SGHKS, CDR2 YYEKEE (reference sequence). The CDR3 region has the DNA TGTGCCAGCAGCTTACTAGACAGGGTGGAGACCCAGTACTTC. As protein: CASSLLDRVETQYF.

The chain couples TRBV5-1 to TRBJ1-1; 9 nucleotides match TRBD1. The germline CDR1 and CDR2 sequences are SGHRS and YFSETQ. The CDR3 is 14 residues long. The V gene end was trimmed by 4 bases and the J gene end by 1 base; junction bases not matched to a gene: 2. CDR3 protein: CASSPQGANTEAFF. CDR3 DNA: TGCGCCAGCAGCCCACAGGGGGCGAACACTGAAGCTTTCTTT. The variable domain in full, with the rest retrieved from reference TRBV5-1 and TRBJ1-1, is KAGVTQTPRYLIKTRGQQVTLSCSPISGHRSVSWYQQTPGQGLQFLFEYFSETQRNKGNFPGRFSGRQFSNSRSEMNVSTLELGDSALYLCASSPQGANTEAFFGQGTRLTVV.